These 10 T cell receptor beta chains were sequenced from one sample in a study of CD8+CD57+ T cells in acquired aplastic anemia (dated by TCRdb to the late 2010s). Flow cytometry had shown CD8+CD57+ cell expansion in the patients selected for sequencing. TCRdb records Illumina HiSeq 2000 as the sequencer. Genomic DNA served as template for TCR beta VDJ combination and CDR3 sequence profiling. TCRdb passed the public sequencing reads through fastp at Q25 and MiXCR, retaining productive beta sequences. Entries are consolidated by CDR3 protein sequence, retaining the most common genes and DNA. The sample records some 200,000 distinct CDR3 sequences, around 48% of which are singletons. The biggest ten clones account for around 1.8% of the sample. Sequenced material: sorted CD4+, CD8+, or CD8+CD57+ T cells (not recorded which) from PBMCs. Source of these receptors: a human donor with aplastic anemia.

This clonotype was detected many times. This rearrangement joins TRBV12-5 to TRBJ2-2; no clear D. Trimming shortened V by 4 bases and J by 7 bases, and 10 bases separated the two germline ends. The CDR3 totals 13 residues. CDR1 LGHNT and CDR2 FRNRAP come from the germline V gene. For the CDR3, the DNA is TGTGCTAGTGGTTCCCTCATAGGCGGGGAGCTGTTTTTT. Its translation is CASGSLIGGELFF.

The chain employs TRBV10-2 and TRBJ1-5; D gene unclear. Germline V gene lookup returns CDR1 WSHSY and CDR2 SAAADI. V lost 4 bases and J lost 6, with 13 bases in between. The CDR3 covers 14 residues. CDR3 nucleotide sequence: TGCGCCAGCAGTGGGGTCGGAGAATCTCAGCCCCAGCATTTT. It specifies CASSGVGESQPQHF.

A remark on this clonotype: This may be a read error, as it is one base from a much larger clone. The CDR3 does not end in the conserved phenylalanine or tryptophan, so this is likely a read error. The CDR3 protein is CASSFGQISTGELFS. Written as DNA, the CDR3 is TGCGCCAGCAGCTTCGGGCAGATTAGCACCGGGGAGCTGTTTTCT. This chain links TRBV5-1 with TRBJ2-2; D not certain. The germline CDR1 and CDR2 sequences are SGHRS and YFSETQ. The CDR3 runs to 15 residues. V was trimmed by 2 bases and J by 4 bases, leaving 12 bases between them.

This clonotype occurred many times. This rearrangement joins TRBV18 to TRBJ2-7, with TRBD1 as a possible D gene (5 bases). Trimming removed 0 bases from V and 2 bases from J, with 8 bases in between. The CDR3 loop spans 14 amino acids. CDR1 is KGHSH, CDR2 LQKENI, per germline. The CDR3 DNA follows: TGTGCCAGCTCACCACCTTCACAGGCCTACGAGCAGTACTTC. As protein: CASSPPSQAYEQYF.

J is TRBJ2-2 and V is TRBV7-3; 12 bases agree with TRBD2. Germline CDR1 SGHTA, CDR2 FQGTGA. This CDR3 comprises 18 residues. Trimming removed 2 bases from V and 2 bases from J; junction bases left unmatched: 6. The CDR3 sequence: CASSLRGLAGVNTGELFF. CDR3 nucleotide sequence: TGTGCCAGCAGCTTACGGGGACTAGCGGGCGTAAACACCGGGGAGCTGTTTTTT.

The chain is built from TRBV10-3 and TRBJ1-6; D possibly corresponds to TRBD1 (5 bases). The V gene's germline CDR1 is ENHRY and CDR2 SYGVKD. This CDR3 contains 14 residues. V dropped 3 bases and J dropped 5 bases, with 8 bases sitting between them. The CDR3 loop reads CAISDSRDNSPLHF. Here the CDR3 DNA reads TGTGCCATCAGTGATAGCAGGGATAATTCACCCCTCCACTTT.

The chain links TRBV5-1 to TRBJ2-7; D is perhaps TRBD2 (6 bases). Per the germline V gene, CDR1 is SGHRS and CDR2 is YFSETQ. The CDR3 is 15 residues long. V was pared by 0 bases and J by 2 bases, with 12 bases between. CDR3 coding DNA: TGCGCCAGCAGCTTGGATGTAGCGGTTACCTACGAGCAGTACTTC. Its protein is CASSLDVAVTYEQYF.

The rearrangement uses TRBV10-3 and TRBJ1-5; the match to TRBD1 covers 9 bases. The trim removed 0 bases at V and 5 bases at J, leaving 2 bases unmatched. This CDR3 contains 15 residues. Germline assignment: CDR1 ENHRY and CDR2 SYGVKD. The CDR3 DNA is TGTGCCATCAGTGAGTCGGGGACAGGGTATCAGCCCCAGCATTTT. This codes for CAISESGTGYQPQHF.

V and J are TRBV28 and TRBJ2-5; possibly TRBD2 for D (5 bases). The V gene lost 6 bases and the J gene lost 13 bases, with 15 bases spanning the gap. Germline V gene data show CDR1 as MDHEN and CDR2 as SYDVKM. The CDR3 has 11 residues. For the CDR3, the DNA is TGTGCCAGCAGGACAACTAGTAGCTTGTACTTC. It encodes CASRTTSSLYF.

This clonotype was detected many times. The chain has TRBV19 and TRBJ1-1, with 10 bases aligning to TRBD1. With 10 bases clipped from V and 8 bases from J, the junction kept 16 bases outside the gene matches. The CDR3 extends over 15 amino acids. Germline V gives CDR1 LNHDA, CDR2 SQIVND (reference sequence). The CDR3 here is CATWNSGTGAREAFF. In DNA, the CDR3 is TGTGCCACCTGGAATTCCGGGACAGGGGCAAGAGAAGCTTTCTTT.